The 18 T cell receptor beta chains in this list originate from one sample, sequenced in a study of blood T cell repertoires in COVID-19. Profiled with immunoSEQ multiplex PCR; TCRdb holds only in-frame clones, not every one. This sample has about 220,000 clones, with 75% to 90% found just once. Sample: peripheral blood. The receptors here all came from a woman in her seventies with COVID-19, enrolled during active disease.

The chain links TRBV18 to TRBJ2-1; D gene uncertain. V lost 3 bases to trimming and J lost 7 bases, with 16 bases between them. Germline V gene sequence: CDR1 KGHSH, CDR2 LQKENI. The CDR3 extends over 15 amino acids. In DNA form, the CDR3 reads TGTGCCAGCTCACCCCTCCAAGCAGGCTTGAATGAGCAGTTCTTC. This encodes CASSPLQAGLNEQFF. Combining the CDR3 with reference TRBV18 and TRBJ2-1 gives the whole variable domain NAGVMQNPRHLVRRRGQEARLRCSPMKGHSHVYWYRQLPEEGLKFMVYLQKENIIDESGMPKERFSAEFPKEGPSILRIQQVVRGDSAAYFCASSPLQAGLNEQFFGPGTRLTVL.

The V call is TRBV30, the J call TRBJ2-3, with D hard to call. CDR3 length equals 12 residues. V was shortened by 5 bases and J by 4 bases, with 10 bases between the two germline ends. Germline V CDR1 and CDR2: GTSNPN, SVGIG (reference sequence). CDR3 nucleotide sequence: TGTGCCTGGGTCCCTTTCTCAGATACGCAGTATTTT. Translated: CAWVPFSDTQYF. Drawing the rest from reference TRBV30 and TRBJ2-3, the complete variable domain is SQTIHQWPATLVQPVGSPLSLECTVEGTSNPNLYWYRQAAGRGLQLLFYSVGIGQISSEVPQNLSASRPQDRQFILSSKKLLLSDSGFYLCAWVPFSDTQYFGPGTRLTVL.

V and J are TRBV5-3 and TRBJ2-2, with 10 bases fitting TRBD1. TRBV5-3 is classed as an ORF, of uncertain function. The J segment lost 4 bases and the V segment lost 3 bases, leaving 3 bases of the junction unmatched. The length of the CDR3 is 15 residues. DNA for the CDR3: TGTGCCAGAAGCTGGGACAGGGGACGCACCGGGGAGCTGTTTTTT. Amino acid sequence: CARSWDRGRTGELFF.

The chain couples TRBV6-5 to TRBJ2-4, with D tentatively TRBD1 (5 bases). V gave up 2 bases and J gave up 8 bases, with 16 bases separating them. CDR3 length: 15 residues. Germline V gene lookup returns CDR1 MNHEY and CDR2 SVGAGI. The CDR3 sequence is CASSYRRAGIDIQYF. Here the CDR3 DNA reads TGTGCCAGCAGTTACAGACGAGCAGGGATTGACATTCAGTACTTC.

The chain has TRBV29-1 and TRBJ1-1; D is unclear. The germline gives CDR1 SQVTM, CDR2 ANQGSEA. The CDR3 has 9 residues. The chain's CDR3 is CTPDTEAFF. The CDR3, as DNA: TGCACCCCCGACACTGAAGCTTTCTTT.

The J gene is TRBJ1-3, the V gene TRBV3-1 (or the pseudogene TRBV3-2); D not resolved. With 4 bases removed from V and 0 bases from J, the gap between germline ends came to 10 bases. The CDR3 spans 15 residues. CDR1 is LGHDT, CDR2 YNNKEL, per germline (reference sequence). CDR3: CASSPGGGSGNTIYF. DNA for the CDR3: TGTGCCAGCAGCCCAGGAGGCGGCTCTGGAAACACCATATATTTT.

This clone appeared once. The V call is TRBV30, the J call TRBJ1-4; D remains unclear. This CDR3 is 14 amino acids long. Trimming removed 2 bases from V and 8 bases from J, with 15 bases in between. The germline V gene encodes CDR1 GTSNPN and CDR2 SVGIG (reference sequence). CDR3 residues: CAWSKEGGSEKLFF. In DNA, the CDR3 is TGTGCCTGGAGTAAAGAGGGAGGGAGCGAAAAACTGTTTTTT.

The chain employs TRBV30 and TRBJ2-4; possible D gene TRBD1, 6 bases. From germline, CDR1 is GTSNPN and CDR2 SVGIG (reference sequence). The CDR3 contains 18 residues. The V end was cut by 2 bases, the J end by 1 base, with 21 bases between. The chain's CDR3 is CAWSLKGQSVWAKNIQYF. The CDR3 coding sequence is TGTGCCTGGAGTCTTAAAGGACAGTCCGTCTGGGCCAAAAACATTCAGTACTTC.

CDR3 sequence (DNA): TGTGCCAGCAGTACAACGGGAGCCAACACTGAAGCTTTCTTT. It encodes CASSTTGANTEAFF. V is TRBV27 and J is TRBJ1-1; the D is unclear. The ends were cut back, 5 bases at V and 2 bases at J, with 12 bases in the middle. Germline V gives CDR1 MNHEY, CDR2 SMNVEV (reference sequence). This CDR3 spans 14 amino acids.

This clone turned up a few times. This chain's CDR3 is CASSPDRAASPLHF. The CDR3 nucleotides read TGCGCCAGCAGCCCCGACAGGGCGGCTTCACCCCTCCACTTT. This chain connects TRBV5-1 to TRBJ1-6, with 7 bases that match TRBD1. The V segment lost 4 bases and the J segment 9 bases; nucleotides outside the gene matches: 7. The CDR3 has 14 residues. Germline CDR1 is SGHRS and CDR2 is YFSETQ.

This clone was observed a single time. The chain couples TRBV5-1 to TRBJ2-5; possibly TRBD2 for D (5 bases). CDR1 is SGHRS and CDR2 is YFSETQ in the germline V gene. This CDR3 is 14 amino acids long. V lost 6 bases to trimming and J lost 2 bases, with 14 bases between them. The CDR3 loop reads CASNTLDGQETQYF. CDR3 in DNA: TGCGCCAGCAATACACTAGATGGGCAAGAGACCCAGTACTTC.

This sequence joins TRBV27 and TRBJ2-7; 9 nucleotides agree with TRBD2. The trim removed 2 bases at V and 0 bases at J, leaving 2 bases unmatched. The CDR3 covers 15 residues. The germline gives CDR1 MNHEY, CDR2 SMNVEV (reference sequence). The CDR3 region is CASSLISGSSYEQYF. In DNA, the CDR3 is TGTGCCAGCAGTTTAATTAGCGGGAGCTCCTACGAGCAGTACTTC.

The genes are TRBV5-6 and TRBJ2-1, with a tentative D call TRBD2 (7 bases). The ends were cut back, 2 bases at V and 10 bases at J, with 16 bases in the middle. The length of the CDR3 is 14 residues. Germline V gene sequence: CDR1 SGHDT, CDR2 YYEEEE. The CDR3 sequence: CASSLRGAAIEQFF. The CDR3 region has the DNA TGTGCCAGCAGCTTACGGGGGGCGGCTATAGAGCAGTTCTTC.

The chain uses TRBV19 and TRBJ1-1, with TRBD1 identical over 7 bases. CDR1 is LNHDA and CDR2 is SQIVND in the germline V gene (reference sequence). This CDR3 spans 15 amino acids. Unmatched junction bases numbered 6, after V lost 4 bases and J lost 1 base. The CDR3 reads CASSTLTGRNTEAFF. The DNA of the CDR3 is TGTGCCAGTAGTACCTTGACAGGGAGGAACACTGAAGCTTTCTTT.

The chain has TRBV7-9 and TRBJ2-7; TRBD2 might be the D (7 bases). CDR1 and CDR2 (germline): SEHNR, FQNEAQ (reference sequence). The CDR3 runs to 14 residues. V lost 1 base, J lost 7 bases, and 14 bases lay in between. CDR3 nucleotide sequence: TGTGCCAGCAGCTTAGGCGGGGGCCCCTCGGAGCAGTACTTC. Protein: CASSLGGGPSEQYF.

The chain is built from TRBV3-1 (or the pseudogene TRBV3-2) and TRBJ2-7, with no clear D. Per the germline V gene, CDR1 is LGHDT and CDR2 is YNNKEL (reference sequence). V gave up 0 bases and J gave up 1 base, with 7 bases separating them. This CDR3 is 14 amino acids long. The CDR3 loop reads CASSQDADSYEQYF. CDR3 DNA sequence: TGTGCCAGCAGCCAAGATGCGGATTCCTACGAGCAGTACTTC.

There are a few counts of this clone. V gene TRBV9 combines with J gene TRBJ1-6, with TRBD1 identical over 8 bases. CDR3 length: 16 residues. Germline V lookup: CDR1 SGDLS, CDR2 YYNGEE. After removal of 2 bases from V and 9 bases from J, the junction contained 10 bases not matched to a gene. The CDR3 region has the DNA TGTGCCAGCAGCGTGGGAATGGACAGGGTCCCTTCACCCCTCCACTTT. This codes for CASSVGMDRVPSPLHF.

The chain has TRBV5-4 and TRBJ2-1; 12 bases match TRBD2. The CDR3 runs to 15 residues. Germline CDR1 reads SGHNT; CDR2 reads YYREEE (reference sequence). The V gene end was trimmed by 2 bases and the J gene end by 6 bases; junction bases not matched to a gene: 3. The CDR3 sequence: CASSLRTSGINEQFF. CDR3 DNA: TGTGCCAGCAGCTTAAGGACTAGCGGGATCAATGAGCAGTTCTTC. The full variable domain, in which reference TRBV5-4 and TRBJ2-1 provide the parts outside the CDR3, is ETGVTQSPTHLIKTRGQQVTLRCSSQSGHNTVSWYQQALGQGPQFIFQYYREEENGRGNFPPRFSGLQFPNYSSELNVNALELDDSALYLCASSLRTSGINEQFFGPGTRLTVL.